The clone carrying this T cell receptor beta chain was counted a few times. Trimming removed 1 base at V and 4 bases at J, with 11 bases between. Germline-derived CDR1 and CDR2 are SGHTA and FQGNSA. The CDR3 totals 14 residues. Patients picked for sequencing had shown CD8+CD57+ cell expansion detected by flow cytometry. This sample is drawn from a study of CD8+CD57+ T cells in acquired aplastic anemia. Study-wide context: Yields of DNA that came from sorted CD4+ and CD8+ cells averaged roughly 3.3 ug.

Genomic DNA was employed as the template in profiling TCR beta VDJ and CDR3. TCRdb used MiXCR to reprocess the reads, holding one entry per CDR3 protein. The sample lists about 160,000 distinct CDR3 sequences, 60% to 80% seen once, with 35% to 50% in the top ten. The TCR was taken from a human donor with aplastic anemia. The chain combines TRBV7-2 with TRBJ2-7; D is unclear. The specimen sequenced was sorted CD4+, CD8+, or CD8+CD57+ T cells (not recorded which) from PBMCs. CDR3 sequence: CASSLGGRRYEQYF. CDR3 sequence (DNA): TGTGCCAGCAGCTTAGGAGGTCGGCGGTACGAGCAGTACTTC. The full variable domain, with the rest looked up from reference TRBV7-2 and TRBJ2-7, is GAGVSQSPSNKVTEKGKDVELRCDPISGHTALYWYRQSLGQGLEFLIYFQGNSAPDKSGLPSDRFSAERTGGSVSTLTIQRTQQEDSAVYLCASSLGGRRYEQYFGPGTRLTVT.